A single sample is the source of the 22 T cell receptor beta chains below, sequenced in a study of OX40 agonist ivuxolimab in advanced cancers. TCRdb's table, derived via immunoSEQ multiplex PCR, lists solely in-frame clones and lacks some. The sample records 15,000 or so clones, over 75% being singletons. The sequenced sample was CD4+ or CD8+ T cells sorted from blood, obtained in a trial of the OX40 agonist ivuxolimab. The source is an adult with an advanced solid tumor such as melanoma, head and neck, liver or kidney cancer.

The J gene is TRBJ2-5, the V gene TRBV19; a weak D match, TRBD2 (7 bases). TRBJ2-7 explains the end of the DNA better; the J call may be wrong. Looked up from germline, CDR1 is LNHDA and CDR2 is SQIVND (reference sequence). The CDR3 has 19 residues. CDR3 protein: CASSGRFGGALPASYEQYF. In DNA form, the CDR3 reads TGTGCCAGTAGTGGCCGTTTTGGGGGGGCTCTACCTGCATCCTACGAGCAGTACTTC.

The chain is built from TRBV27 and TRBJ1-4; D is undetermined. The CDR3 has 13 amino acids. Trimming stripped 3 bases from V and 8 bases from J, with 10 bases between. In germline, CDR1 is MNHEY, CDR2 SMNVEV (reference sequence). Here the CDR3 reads CASSLVSREKLFF. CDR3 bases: TGTGCCAGCAGTTTGGTTTCCAGGGAAAAACTGTTTTTT.

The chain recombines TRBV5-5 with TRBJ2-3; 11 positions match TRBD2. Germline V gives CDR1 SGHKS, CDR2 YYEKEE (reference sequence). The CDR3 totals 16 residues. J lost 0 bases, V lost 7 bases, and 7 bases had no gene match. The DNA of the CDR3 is TGTGCCAGCGCCCTTAGCGGGGGGGTTAGCACAGATACGCAGTATTTT. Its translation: CASALSGGVSTDTQYF.

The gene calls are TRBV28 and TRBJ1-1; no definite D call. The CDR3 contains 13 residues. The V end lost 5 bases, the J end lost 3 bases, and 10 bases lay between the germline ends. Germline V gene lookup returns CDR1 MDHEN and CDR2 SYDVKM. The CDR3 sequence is CASSLRSDTEAFF. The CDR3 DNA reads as TGTGCCAGCAGTCTACGATCGGACACTGAAGCTTTCTTT.

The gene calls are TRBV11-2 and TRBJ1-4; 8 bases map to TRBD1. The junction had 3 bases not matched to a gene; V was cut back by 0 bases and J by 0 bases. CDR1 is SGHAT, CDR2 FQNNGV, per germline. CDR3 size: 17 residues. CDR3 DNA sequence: TGTGCCAGCAGCTTAGACAGGGGGCTTTCAACTAATGAAAAACTGTTTTTT. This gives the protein CASSLDRGLSTNEKLFF.

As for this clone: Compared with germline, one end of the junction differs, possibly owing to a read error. The CDR3 sequence is CASSLGNTGKLFF. In DNA form, the CDR3 reads TGTGCCAGCAGCCTGGGTAACACCGGGAAGCTGTTTTTT. This sequence joins TRBV5-6 and TRBJ2-2; maybe TRBD2 (5 bases). In germline, CDR1 is SGHDT, CDR2 YYEEEE. The CDR3 is 13 residues long.

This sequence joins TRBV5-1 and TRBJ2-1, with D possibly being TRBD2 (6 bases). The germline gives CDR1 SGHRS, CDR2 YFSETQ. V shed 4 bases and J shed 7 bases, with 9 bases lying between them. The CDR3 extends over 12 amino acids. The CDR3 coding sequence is TGCGCCAGCAGCAGCGGGTGGAATGAGCAGTTCTTC. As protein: CASSSGWNEQFF. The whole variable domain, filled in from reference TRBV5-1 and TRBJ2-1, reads KAGVTQTPRYLIKTRGQQVTLSCSPISGHRSVSWYQQTPGQGLQFLFEYFSETQRNKGNFPGRFSGRQFSNSRSEMNVSTLELGDSALYLCASSSGWNEQFFGPGTRLTVL.

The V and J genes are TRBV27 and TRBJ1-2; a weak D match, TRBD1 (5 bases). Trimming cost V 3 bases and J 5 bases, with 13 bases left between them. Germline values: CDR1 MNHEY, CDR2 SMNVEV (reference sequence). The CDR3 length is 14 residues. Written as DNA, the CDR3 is TGTGCCAGCAGTTTCCTACTGGGGGGGTATGGCTACACCTTC. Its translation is CASSFLLGGYGYTF.

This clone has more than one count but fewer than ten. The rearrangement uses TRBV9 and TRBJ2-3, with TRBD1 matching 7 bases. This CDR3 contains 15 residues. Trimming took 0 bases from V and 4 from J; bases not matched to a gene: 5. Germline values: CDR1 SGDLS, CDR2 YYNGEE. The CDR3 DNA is TGTGCCAGCAGCGTAGGAGGGGGCTTGGCAGATACGCAGTATTTT. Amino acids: CASSVGGGLADTQYF.

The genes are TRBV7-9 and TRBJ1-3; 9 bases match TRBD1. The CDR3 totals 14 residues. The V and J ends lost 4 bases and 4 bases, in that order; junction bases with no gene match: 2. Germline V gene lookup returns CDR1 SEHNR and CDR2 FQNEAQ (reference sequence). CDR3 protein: CASSYDRGGNTIYF. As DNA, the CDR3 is TGTGCCAGCAGCTACGACAGGGGGGGAAACACCATATATTTT.

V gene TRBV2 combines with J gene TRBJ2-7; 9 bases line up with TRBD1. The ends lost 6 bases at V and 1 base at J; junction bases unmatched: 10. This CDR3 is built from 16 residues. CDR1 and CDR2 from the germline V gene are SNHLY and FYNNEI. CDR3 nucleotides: TGTGCCAGCAGAGGAGGGGACAGGGAATGGTCCTACGAGCAGTACTTC. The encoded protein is CASRGGDREWSYEQYF.

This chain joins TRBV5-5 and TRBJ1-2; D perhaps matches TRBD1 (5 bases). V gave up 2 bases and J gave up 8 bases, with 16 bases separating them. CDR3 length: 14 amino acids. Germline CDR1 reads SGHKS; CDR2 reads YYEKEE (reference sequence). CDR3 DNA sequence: TGTGCCAGCAGCTTCGTATGGGACCGAGGAGGCTACACCTTC. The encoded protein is CASSFVWDRGGYTF.

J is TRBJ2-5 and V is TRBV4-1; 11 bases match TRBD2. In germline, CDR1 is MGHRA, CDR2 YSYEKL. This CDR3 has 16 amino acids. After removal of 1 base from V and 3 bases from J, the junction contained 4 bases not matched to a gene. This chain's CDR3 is CASSQAQLAGEETQYF. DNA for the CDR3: TGCGCCAGCAGCCAAGCTCAACTAGCGGGGGAAGAGACCCAGTACTTC.

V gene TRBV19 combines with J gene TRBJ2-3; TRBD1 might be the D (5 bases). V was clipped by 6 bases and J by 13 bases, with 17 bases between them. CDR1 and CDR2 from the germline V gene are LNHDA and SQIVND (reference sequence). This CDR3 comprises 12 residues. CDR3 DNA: TGTGCCAGTAGAGCAGGGATCGGTATAAAGTATTTT. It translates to CASRAGIGIKYF.

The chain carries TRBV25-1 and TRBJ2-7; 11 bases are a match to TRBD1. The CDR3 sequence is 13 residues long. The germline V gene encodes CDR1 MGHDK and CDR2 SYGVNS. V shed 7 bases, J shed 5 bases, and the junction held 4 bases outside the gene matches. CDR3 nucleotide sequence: TGTGCCAGCACAAGGACAGGGGGCGACGAGCAGTACTTC. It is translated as CASTRTGGDEQYF.

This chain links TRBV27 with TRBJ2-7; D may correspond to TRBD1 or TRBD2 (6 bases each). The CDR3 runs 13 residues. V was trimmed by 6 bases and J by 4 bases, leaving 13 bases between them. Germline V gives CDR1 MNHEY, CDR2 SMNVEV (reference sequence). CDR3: CASSPGGHYEQYF. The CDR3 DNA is TGTGCCAGCAGCCCCGGGGGCCATTACGAGCAGTACTTC.

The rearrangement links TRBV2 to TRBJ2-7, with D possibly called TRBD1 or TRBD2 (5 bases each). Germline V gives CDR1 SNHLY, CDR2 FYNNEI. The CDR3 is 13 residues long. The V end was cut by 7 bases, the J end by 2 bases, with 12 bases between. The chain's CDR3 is CASMRGPTYEQYF. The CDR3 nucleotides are TGTGCCAGCATGAGGGGCCCCACCTACGAGCAGTACTTC.

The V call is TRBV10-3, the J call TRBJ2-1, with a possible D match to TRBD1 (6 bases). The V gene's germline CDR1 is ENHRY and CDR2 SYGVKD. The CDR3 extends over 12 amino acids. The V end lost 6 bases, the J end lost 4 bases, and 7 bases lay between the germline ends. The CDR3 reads CAISGQYNEQFF. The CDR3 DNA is TGTGCCATCAGCGGACAGTACAATGAGCAGTTCTTC.

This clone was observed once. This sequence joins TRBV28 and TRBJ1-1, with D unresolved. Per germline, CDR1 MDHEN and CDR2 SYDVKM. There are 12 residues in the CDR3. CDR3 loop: CAVSGVNTEAFF. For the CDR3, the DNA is TGTGCTGTGTCTGGGGTCAACACTGAAGCTTTCTTT.

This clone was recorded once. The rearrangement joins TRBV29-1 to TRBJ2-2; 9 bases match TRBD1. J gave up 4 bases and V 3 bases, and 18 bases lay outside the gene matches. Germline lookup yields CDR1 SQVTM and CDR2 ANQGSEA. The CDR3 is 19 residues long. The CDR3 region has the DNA TGCAGCGTTGATTTTCCGGGACAGGGCGTCCCGGGGGGCACCGGGGAGCTGTTTTTT. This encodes CSVDFPGQGVPGGTGELFF.

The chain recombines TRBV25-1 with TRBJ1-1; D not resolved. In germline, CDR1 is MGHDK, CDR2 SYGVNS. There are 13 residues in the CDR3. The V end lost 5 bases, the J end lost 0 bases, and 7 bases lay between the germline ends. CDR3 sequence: CASSPRMNTEAFF. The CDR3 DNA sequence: TGTGCCAGCAGTCCTCGGATGAACACTGAAGCTTTCTTT.

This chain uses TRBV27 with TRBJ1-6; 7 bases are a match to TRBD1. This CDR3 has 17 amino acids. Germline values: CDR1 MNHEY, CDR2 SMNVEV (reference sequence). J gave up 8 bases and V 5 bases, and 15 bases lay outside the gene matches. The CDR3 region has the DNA TGTGCCAGCAGTCCCTTTTTGAGGGGGCTAAGCGATTCACCCCTCCACTTT. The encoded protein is CASSPFLRGLSDSPLHF.